These 17 T cell receptor beta chains were all obtained from the same sample, sequenced in a study of shared clonotypes between healthy human individuals. CD8 cells regarded as naive lacked CD45RO, were positively chosen for CCR7, and omitted terminally differentiated effector memory CD45RA+ cells. Generated by immunoSEQ multiplex PCR, the TCRdb table keeps only in-frame clones and is missing some. The top ten clones hold about 0.22% of a sample with roughly 770,000 clones, approximately 97% of them seen once. The material sequenced was naive CD8+ T cells sorted from blood. Receptors were obtained from a man aged 25 to 40 in good health.

The chain employs TRBV27 and TRBJ1-1; D gene ambiguous. Germline assignment: CDR1 MNHEY and CDR2 SMNVEV (reference sequence). The ends were cut back, 4 bases at V and 5 bases at J, with 14 bases in the middle. The CDR3 covers 14 residues. CDR3 residues: CASSYSRGPTEAFF. CDR3 DNA: TGTGCCAGCAGTTATAGTCGGGGTCCTACTGAAGCTTTCTTT.

This sequence joins TRBV11-2 and TRBJ2-1; 7 nucleotides line up with TRBD2. Germline CDR1 is SGHAT and CDR2 is FQNNGV. The CDR3 runs 18 residues. J was trimmed by 0 bases and V by 0 bases; bases with no gene match: 8. CDR3 residues: CASSLDQGLGSSYNEQFF. In nucleotides, the CDR3 is TGTGCCAGCAGCTTAGATCAAGGACTAGGTAGCTCCTACAATGAGCAGTTCTTC.

The chain carries TRBV5-8 and TRBJ2-7; D may be TRBD1 or TRBD2 (6 bases each). CDR1 is SGHTS, CDR2 YDEGEE, per germline. The V gene lost 4 bases and the J gene lost 7 bases, with 18 bases spanning the gap. This CDR3 contains 14 residues. CDR3 amino acids: CASSTGTGGEEQYF. The CDR3 DNA sequence: TGTGCCAGCAGCACCGGGACTGGGGGCGAGGAGCAGTACTTC.

This rearrangement joins TRBV7-9 to TRBJ2-7, with 9 nucleotides matching TRBD2. The germline V gene has CDR1 SEHNR and CDR2 FQNEAQ (reference sequence). The CDR3 length is 17 residues. The ends lost 1 base at V and 0 bases at J; junction bases unmatched: 7. CDR3 sequence (DNA): TGTGCCAGCAGCTTAGGGGTAGCGGGGGAACTCTCCTACGAGCAGTACTTC. Protein sequence: CASSLGVAGELSYEQYF. The full variable domain, with the rest looked up from reference TRBV7-9 and TRBJ2-7, is DTGVSQNPRHKITKRGQNVTFRCDPISEHNRLYWYRQTLGQGPEFLTYFQNEAQLEKSRLLSDRFSAERPKGSFSTLEIQRTEQGDSAMYLCASSLGVAGELSYEQYFGPGTRLTVT.

This chain uses TRBV7-9 with TRBJ2-1; 9 positions agree with TRBD2. The CDR3 contains 18 residues. The J segment lost 6 bases and the V segment lost 0 bases, leaving 12 bases of the junction unmatched. Germline values: CDR1 SEHNR, CDR2 FQNEAQ (reference sequence). CDR3: CASSLAFMGGRASNEQFF. CDR3 DNA: TGTGCCAGCAGCTTAGCGTTCATGGGCGGGAGGGCCTCCAATGAGCAGTTCTTC.

This clone was observed a single time. This chain uses TRBV4-1 with TRBJ1-5; 7 bases align to TRBD1. V shed 0 bases, J shed 4 bases, and the junction held 3 bases outside the gene matches. The CDR3 spans 15 residues. Per the germline V gene, CDR1 is MGHRA and CDR2 is YSYEKL. This chain's CDR3 is CASSQDRGSNQPQHF. CDR3 coding DNA: TGCGCCAGCAGCCAAGACAGGGGGAGTAATCAGCCCCAGCATTTT.

The V call is TRBV4-3, the J call TRBJ1-4; no reliable D call. CDR3 length: 17 residues. Germline V CDR1 and CDR2: LGHNA, YSLEER. The ends were cut back, 2 bases at V and 6 bases at J, with 19 bases in the middle. The CDR3 loop reads CASSQYFPDGVDEKLFF. The CDR3 DNA is TGCGCCAGCAGCCAATATTTTCCCGACGGGGTGGATGAAAAACTGTTTTTT.

The rearrangement uses TRBV27 and TRBJ2-7; 9 positions match TRBD2. This CDR3 region has 15 residues. Germline lookup yields CDR1 MNHEY and CDR2 SMNVEV (reference sequence). V dropped 5 bases and J dropped 2; count of bases not matched to a gene: 7. The CDR3 region is CASSIGTSPAYEQYF. CDR3 DNA sequence: TGTGCCAGCAGTATAGGGACTAGCCCTGCCTACGAGCAGTACTTC.

The chain couples TRBV7-3 to TRBJ2-3; possible D gene TRBD1, 5 bases. Trimming shortened V by 5 bases and J by 6 bases, and 12 bases separated the two germline ends. The germline V gene encodes CDR1 SGHTA and CDR2 FQGTGA. This CDR3 is built from 13 residues. CDR3 nucleotide sequence: TGTGCCAGCAGCCCAATAGGGGTGGATACGCAGTATTTT. Translating gives CASSPIGVDTQYF.

The chain combines TRBV6-5 with TRBJ1-2; D not resolved. CDR3 length equals 14 residues. V lost 2 bases and J 4 bases, leaving 11 bases between the germline ends. Germline V lookup: CDR1 MNHEY, CDR2 SVGAGI. CDR3 bases: TGTGCCAGCAGTTACCTACTTTCAGGCTATGGCTACACCTTC. Translation gives CASSYLLSGYGYTF.

This clone showed up just once. The chain employs TRBV6-5 and TRBJ2-5; D gene uncertain. The germline CDR1 and CDR2 sequences are MNHEY and SVGAGI. V was trimmed by 8 bases and J by 0 bases, leaving 7 bases between them. This CDR3 has 12 amino acids. The CDR3 nucleotides are TGTGCCAGCTGGGTGTACCAAGAGACCCAGTACTTC. Protein sequence: CASWVYQETQYF.

A remark on this clone: The sample contains more than one DNA sequence encoding this CDR3. The genes are TRBV27 and TRBJ2-1; D remains ambiguous. V shed 3 bases and J shed 6 bases, with 12 bases lying between them. The germline V gene encodes CDR1 MNHEY and CDR2 SMNVEV (reference sequence). The CDR3 loop spans 14 amino acids. CDR3: CASSLGGTSNEQFF. The DNA of the CDR3 is TGTGCCAGCAGTTTGGGCGGTACAAGCAATGAGCAGTTCTTC.

This clone has only a few counts. This rearrangement joins TRBV11-3 to TRBJ2-1; no clear D. This CDR3 spans 14 amino acids. V shed 4 bases and J shed 0 bases, with 7 bases lying between them. CDR1 and CDR2 from the germline V gene are SGHNT and YENEEA. The CDR3 region has the DNA TGTGCCAGCAGCTCTTACGGCTCCTACAATGAGCAGTTCTTC. Amino acid sequence: CASSSYGSYNEQFF.

This clone was observed a few times. The chain has TRBV18 and TRBJ2-1, with a weak D call TRBD1 (6 bases). V lost 3 bases, J lost 0 bases, and 15 bases lay in between. Germline CDR1 reads KGHSH; CDR2 reads LQKENI. The CDR3 runs 17 residues. CDR3 DNA sequence: TGTGCCAGCTCACCCCTGTTTGGACAGAGCTCCTACAATGAGCAGTTCTTC. The encoded protein is CASSPLFGQSSYNEQFF.

This chain connects TRBV5-1 to TRBJ2-7; 9 bases match TRBD2. The V and J ends lost 0 bases and 6 bases, in that order; junction bases with no gene match: 16. CDR1 SGHRS and CDR2 YFSETQ come from the germline V gene. There are 18 residues in the CDR3. DNA for the CDR3: TGCGCCAGCAGCTTGGACCCACTAGCGGGCCGGAGCCTAGGCGAGCAGTACTTC. Residues: CASSLDPLAGRSLGEQYF.

The chain joins TRBV7-9 to TRBJ1-1, with 8 nucleotides matching TRBD1. There are 15 residues in the CDR3. The V gene end was trimmed by 4 bases and the J gene end by 2 bases; junction bases not matched to a gene: 6. Germline CDR1 SEHNR, CDR2 FQNEAQ (reference sequence). In nucleotides, the CDR3 is TGTGCCAGCAGCTATATTGACAGGGGAAACACTGAAGCTTTCTTT. It codes for CASSYIDRGNTEAFF.

On this clone itself: Other DNA variants within this sample encode the same CDR3. This chain uses TRBV7-9 with TRBJ2-1, with D uncertain. V shed 2 bases and J shed 10 bases, with 6 bases lying between them. The CDR3 is 11 amino acids. CDR1 and CDR2 (germline): SEHNR, FQNEAQ (reference sequence). The CDR3 DNA reads TGTGCCAGCAGCTTACGAGGCGAGCAGTTCTTC. This gives the protein CASSLRGEQFF.